This T cell receptor beta chain was identified in a study of T-cell reconstitution after alpha-beta-depleted transplantation in children. Broader study findings: Roughly two months post-transplant, alpha-beta T cells reportedly originated from several hundred graft clones that had expanded. At day 60, the high TCRbeta diversity found in some patients originated from recipient T cells and thymic progenitors that had survived. Among T cells one year after transplant, newly produced cells accounted for most counts and diversity.

The CDR3 contains 14 residues. Trimming pared 6 bases from V and 4 bases from J, leaving 13 bases between. This clonotype came up many times. Its antigen is undetermined. Unique molecular identifiers tagged the TCRbeta library. MiXCR, applied by TCRdb to the PCR reads, yields one record per CDR3 protein. The sample yields about 250,000 distinct CDR3 sequences, roughly a quarter seen once. This sample comprised PBMCs, mostly from graft donor cells, obtained 360 days after TCRalphabeta/CD19-depleted stem cell transplant. This TCR was sampled from a female patient aged 2-10 years who had a stem cell transplant for congenital amegakaryocytic thrombocytopenia, so the T cells may come from the graft donor. The chain couples TRBV12-3 or TRBV12-4 to TRBJ2-1; D not resolved. This CDR3 is CASSLGTLYNEQFF. In DNA, the CDR3 is TGTGCCAGCAGCCTCGGAACTTTATACAATGAGCAGTTCTTC.